This paragraph covers one T cell receptor (beta chain) sequence. The time point is: peripheral blood 6 weeks after treatment start. This record belongs to a study of PD-L1 blockade in urothelial cancer. The repertoire was sequenced with immunoSEQ multiplex PCR; TCRdb's copy has only in-frame clones and lacks some. Of 30,000 or so clones detected, about 89% appear once; the ten largest clones hold roughly 8%. Trimming at V came to 4 bases and at J to 4 bases, leaving 15 bases not matched to a gene. This CDR3 region has 17 residues. Germline values: CDR1 SGHRS, CDR2 YFSETQ. The rearrangement uses TRBV5-1 and TRBJ2-3, with 7 positions matching TRBD2. This material consisted of PBMCs, taken around atezolizumab (anti-PD-L1) treatment. This TCR was recovered from an elderly man with urothelial cancer. CDR3 nucleotides: TGCGCCAGCAGCACAGGCGGGGCGGGAGCCCAGCCAGATACGCAGTATTTT. Amino acid sequence: CASSTGGAGAQPDTQYF.